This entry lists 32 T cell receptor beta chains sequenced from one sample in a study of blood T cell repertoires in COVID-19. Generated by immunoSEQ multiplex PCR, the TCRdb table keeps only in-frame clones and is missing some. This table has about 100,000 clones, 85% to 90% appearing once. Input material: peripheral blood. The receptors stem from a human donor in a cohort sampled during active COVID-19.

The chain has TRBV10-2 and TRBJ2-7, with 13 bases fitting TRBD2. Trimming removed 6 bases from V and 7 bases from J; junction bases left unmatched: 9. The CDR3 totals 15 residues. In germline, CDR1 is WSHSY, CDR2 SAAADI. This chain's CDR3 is CASRLLAGGPGEQYF. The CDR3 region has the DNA TGCGCCAGCAGGCTACTAGCGGGAGGGCCCGGGGAGCAGTACTTC.

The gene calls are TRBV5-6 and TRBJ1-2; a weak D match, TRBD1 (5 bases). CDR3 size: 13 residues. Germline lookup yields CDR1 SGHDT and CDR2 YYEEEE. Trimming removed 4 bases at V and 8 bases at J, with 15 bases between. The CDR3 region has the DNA TGTGCCAGCAGCCGCCAGGGTACGAGGGGCTACACCTTC. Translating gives CASSRQGTRGYTF.

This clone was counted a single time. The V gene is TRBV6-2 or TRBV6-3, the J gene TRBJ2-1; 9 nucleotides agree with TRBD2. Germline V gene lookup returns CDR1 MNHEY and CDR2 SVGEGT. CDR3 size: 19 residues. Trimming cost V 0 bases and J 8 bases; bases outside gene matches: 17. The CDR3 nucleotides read TGTGCCAGCAGTTACTCGACCCGAAAACGAGGACTAGCGAGAGATGAGCAGTTCTTC. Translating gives CASSYSTRKRGLARDEQFF.

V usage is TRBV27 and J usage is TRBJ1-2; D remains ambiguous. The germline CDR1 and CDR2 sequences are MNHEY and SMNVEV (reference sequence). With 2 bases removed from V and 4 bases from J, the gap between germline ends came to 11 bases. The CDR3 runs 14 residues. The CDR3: CASSLNRRSYGYTF. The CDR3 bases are TGTGCCAGCAGTTTAAACCGACGGAGCTATGGCTACACCTTC.

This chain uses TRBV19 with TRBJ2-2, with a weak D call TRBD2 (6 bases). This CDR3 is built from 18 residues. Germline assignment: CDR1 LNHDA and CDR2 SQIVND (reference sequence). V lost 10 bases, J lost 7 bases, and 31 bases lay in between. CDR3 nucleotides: TGTGCCACTTCTTTTGGACCCGGAGGGAAAGTGAAGGTCGGGGAGCTGTTTTTT. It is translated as CATSFGPGGKVKVGELFF.

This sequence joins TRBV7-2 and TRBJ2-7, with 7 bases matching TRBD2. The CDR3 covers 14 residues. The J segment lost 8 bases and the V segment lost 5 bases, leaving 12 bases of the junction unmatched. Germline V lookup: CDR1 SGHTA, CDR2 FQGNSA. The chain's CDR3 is CASSPSVLREQQYF. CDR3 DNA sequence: TGTGCCAGCAGCCCCAGCGTTCTGCGGGAGCAGCAGTACTTC.

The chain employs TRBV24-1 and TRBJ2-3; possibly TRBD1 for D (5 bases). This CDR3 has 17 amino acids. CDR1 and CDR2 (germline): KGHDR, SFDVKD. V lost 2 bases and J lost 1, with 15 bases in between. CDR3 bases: TGTGCCACCAGTGATTACGGGCGACAGAGTTGCACAGATACGCAGTATTTT. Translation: CATSDYGRQSCTDTQYF.

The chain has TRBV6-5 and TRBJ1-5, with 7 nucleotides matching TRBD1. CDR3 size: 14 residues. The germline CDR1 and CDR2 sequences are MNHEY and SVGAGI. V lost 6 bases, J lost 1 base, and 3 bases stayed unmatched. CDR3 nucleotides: TGTGCCAGCAGAGAGGGGGCAAGCAATCAGCCCCAGCATTTT. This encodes CASREGASNQPQHF.

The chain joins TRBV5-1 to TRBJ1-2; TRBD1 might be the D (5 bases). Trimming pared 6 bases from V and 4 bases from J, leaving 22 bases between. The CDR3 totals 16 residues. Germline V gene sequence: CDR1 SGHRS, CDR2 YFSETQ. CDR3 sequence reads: CASTPGRGSDGYGYTF. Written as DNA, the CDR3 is TGCGCCAGCACTCCAGGGCGGGGGTCCGACGGCTATGGCTACACCTTC.

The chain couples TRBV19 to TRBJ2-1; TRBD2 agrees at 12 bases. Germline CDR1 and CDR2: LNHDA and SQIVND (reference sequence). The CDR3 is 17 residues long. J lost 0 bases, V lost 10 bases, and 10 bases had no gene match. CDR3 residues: CATRGTSGRSSYNEQFF. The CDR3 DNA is TGTGCCACCAGGGGTACTAGCGGGAGGAGCTCCTACAATGAGCAGTTCTTC.

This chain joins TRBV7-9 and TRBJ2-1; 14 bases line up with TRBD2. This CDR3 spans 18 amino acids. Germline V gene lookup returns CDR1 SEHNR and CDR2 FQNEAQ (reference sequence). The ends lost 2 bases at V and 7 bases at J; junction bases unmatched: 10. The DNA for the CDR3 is TGTGCCAGCAGCTTATCGACGGGACTAGCGGGAGTTGGGAATGAGCAGTTCTTC. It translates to CASSLSTGLAGVGNEQFF. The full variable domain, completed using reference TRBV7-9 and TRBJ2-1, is DTGVSQNPRHKITKRGQNVTFRCDPISEHNRLYWYRQTLGQGPEFLTYFQNEAQLEKSRLLSDRFSAERPKGSFSTLEIQRTEQGDSAMYLCASSLSTGLAGVGNEQFFGPGTRLTVL.

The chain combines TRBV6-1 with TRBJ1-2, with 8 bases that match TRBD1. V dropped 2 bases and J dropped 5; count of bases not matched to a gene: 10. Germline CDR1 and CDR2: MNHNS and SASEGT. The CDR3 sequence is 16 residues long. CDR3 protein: CASSEPTPRTGYGYTF. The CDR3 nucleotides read TGTGCCAGCAGTGAACCGACTCCGCGGACAGGGTATGGCTACACCTTC.

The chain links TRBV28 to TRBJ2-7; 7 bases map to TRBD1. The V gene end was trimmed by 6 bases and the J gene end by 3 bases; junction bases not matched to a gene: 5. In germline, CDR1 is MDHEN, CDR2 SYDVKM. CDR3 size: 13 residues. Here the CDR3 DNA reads TGTGCCAGCAGCTTGTGGACAGGCTACGAGCAGTACTTC. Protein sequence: CASSLWTGYEQYF.

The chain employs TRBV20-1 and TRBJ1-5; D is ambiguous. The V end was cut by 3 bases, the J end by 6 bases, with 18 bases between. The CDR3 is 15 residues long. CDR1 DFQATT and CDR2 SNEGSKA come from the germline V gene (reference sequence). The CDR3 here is CSASRMADTSQPQHF. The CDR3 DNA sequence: TGCAGTGCTAGTAGGATGGCGGATACGAGTCAGCCCCAGCATTTT.

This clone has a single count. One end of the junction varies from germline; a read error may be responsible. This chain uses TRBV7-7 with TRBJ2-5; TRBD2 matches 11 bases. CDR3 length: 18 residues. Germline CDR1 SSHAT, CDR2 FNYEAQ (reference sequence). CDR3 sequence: CASSPLRVLAGGVETQYF. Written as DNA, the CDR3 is TGTGCTAGCAGCCCCCTCCGGGTTTTAGCGGGAGGGGTTGAGACCCAGTACTTC.

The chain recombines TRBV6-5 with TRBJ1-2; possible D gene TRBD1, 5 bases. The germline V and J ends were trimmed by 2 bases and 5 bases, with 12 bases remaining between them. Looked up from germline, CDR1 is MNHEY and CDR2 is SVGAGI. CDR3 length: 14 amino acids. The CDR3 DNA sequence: TGTGCCAGCAGTTACGATGCTCGGGGGTATGGCTACACCTTC. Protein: CASSYDARGYGYTF.

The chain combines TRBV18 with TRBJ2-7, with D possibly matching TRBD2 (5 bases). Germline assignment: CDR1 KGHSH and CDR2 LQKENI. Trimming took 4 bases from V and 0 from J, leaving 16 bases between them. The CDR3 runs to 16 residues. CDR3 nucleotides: TGTGCCAGCTCACTGATCCCCGGAGGTGTCTCCTACGAGCAGTACTTC. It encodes CASSLIPGGVSYEQYF. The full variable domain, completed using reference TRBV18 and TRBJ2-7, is NAGVMQNPRHLVRRRGQEARLRCSPMKGHSHVYWYRQLPEEGLKFMVYLQKENIIDESGMPKERFSAEFPKEGPSILRIQQVVRGDSAAYFCASSLIPGGVSYEQYFGPGTRLTVT.

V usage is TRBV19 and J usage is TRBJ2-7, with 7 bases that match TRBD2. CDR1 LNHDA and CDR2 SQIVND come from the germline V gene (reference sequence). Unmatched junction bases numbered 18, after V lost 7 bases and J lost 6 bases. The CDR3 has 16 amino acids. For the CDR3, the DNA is TGTGCCAGTAACCCCCTCGGCGGGAGATTGGCTGGCGAGCAGTACTTC. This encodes CASNPLGGRLAGEQYF.

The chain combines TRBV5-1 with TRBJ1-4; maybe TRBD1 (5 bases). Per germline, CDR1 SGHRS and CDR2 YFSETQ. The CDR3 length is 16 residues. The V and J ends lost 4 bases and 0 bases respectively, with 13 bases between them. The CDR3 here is CASSPTDFATNEKLFF. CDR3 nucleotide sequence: TGCGCCAGCAGCCCGACAGATTTCGCAACTAATGAAAAACTGTTTTTT.

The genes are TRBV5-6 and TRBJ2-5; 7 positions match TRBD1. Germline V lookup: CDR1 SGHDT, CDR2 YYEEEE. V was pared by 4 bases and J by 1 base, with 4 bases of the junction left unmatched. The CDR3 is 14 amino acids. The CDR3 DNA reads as TGTGCCAGCAGCAGAGGGGACAGCCAAGAGACCCAGTACTTC. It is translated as CASSRGDSQETQYF.

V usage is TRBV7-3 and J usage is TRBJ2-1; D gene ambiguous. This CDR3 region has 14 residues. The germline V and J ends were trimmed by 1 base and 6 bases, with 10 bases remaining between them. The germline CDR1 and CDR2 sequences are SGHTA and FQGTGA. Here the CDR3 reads CASSLRPGTNEQFF. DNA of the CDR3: TGTGCCAGCAGCTTAAGGCCTGGCACCAATGAGCAGTTCTTC.

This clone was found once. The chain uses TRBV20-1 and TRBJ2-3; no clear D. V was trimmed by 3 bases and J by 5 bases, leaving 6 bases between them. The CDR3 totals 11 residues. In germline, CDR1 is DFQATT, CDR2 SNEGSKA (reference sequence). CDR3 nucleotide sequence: TGCAGTGCTAGTTCCCAAGATACGCAGTATTTT. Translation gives CSASSQDTQYF.

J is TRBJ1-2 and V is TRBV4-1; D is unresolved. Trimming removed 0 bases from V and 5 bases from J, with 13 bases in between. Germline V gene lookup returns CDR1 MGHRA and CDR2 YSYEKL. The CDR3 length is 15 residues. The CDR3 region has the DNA TGCGCCAGCAGCCAAGATTCGAGGGTATATTATGGCTACACCTTC. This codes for CASSQDSRVYYGYTF.

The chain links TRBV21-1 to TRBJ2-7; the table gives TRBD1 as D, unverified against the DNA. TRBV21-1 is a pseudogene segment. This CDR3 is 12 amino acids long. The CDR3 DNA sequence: TGTGCCACCCGGGACAACTCCTACGAGCAGTACTTC. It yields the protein CATRDNSYEQYF.

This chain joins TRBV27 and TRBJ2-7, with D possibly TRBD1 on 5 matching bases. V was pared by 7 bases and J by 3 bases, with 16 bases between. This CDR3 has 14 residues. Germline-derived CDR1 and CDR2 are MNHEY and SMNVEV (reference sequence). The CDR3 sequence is CASNRQTPFYEQYF. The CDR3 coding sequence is TGTGCCAGCAATAGACAGACCCCATTCTACGAGCAGTACTTC.

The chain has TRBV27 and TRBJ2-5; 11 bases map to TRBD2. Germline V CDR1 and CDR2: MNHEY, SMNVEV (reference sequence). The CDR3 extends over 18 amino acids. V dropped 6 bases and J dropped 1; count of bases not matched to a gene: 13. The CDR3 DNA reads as TGTGCCAGCAGACAAAGACTAGCGGGACCGCCCAGCCAAGAGACCCAGTACTTC. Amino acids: CASRQRLAGPPSQETQYF.

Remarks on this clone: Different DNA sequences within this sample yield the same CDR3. The DNA for the CDR3 is TGTGCCATCAGTGTTCAGGGGTCGTCCTACGAGCAGTACTTC. Its protein is CAISVQGSSYEQYF. This rearrangement joins TRBV10-3 to TRBJ2-7, with a weak D call TRBD1 (6 bases). CDR3 length: 14 amino acids. With 4 bases removed from V and 1 base from J, the gap between germline ends came to 11 bases. Germline lookup yields CDR1 ENHRY and CDR2 SYGVKD.

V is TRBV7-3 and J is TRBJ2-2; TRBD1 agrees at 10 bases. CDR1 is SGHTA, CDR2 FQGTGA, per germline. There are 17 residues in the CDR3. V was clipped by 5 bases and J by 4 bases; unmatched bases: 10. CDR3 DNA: TGTGCCAGCAGCCCGCACCGAAGGACAGGGGGCACCGGGGAGCTGTTTTTT. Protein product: CASSPHRRTGGTGELFF.

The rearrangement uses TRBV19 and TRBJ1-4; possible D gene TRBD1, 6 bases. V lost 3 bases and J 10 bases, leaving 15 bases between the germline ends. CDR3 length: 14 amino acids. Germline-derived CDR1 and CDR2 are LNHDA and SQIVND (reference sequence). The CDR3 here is CASSIPPPGAKLFF. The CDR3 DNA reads TGTGCCAGTAGTATTCCCCCTCCAGGGGCAAAACTGTTTTTT.

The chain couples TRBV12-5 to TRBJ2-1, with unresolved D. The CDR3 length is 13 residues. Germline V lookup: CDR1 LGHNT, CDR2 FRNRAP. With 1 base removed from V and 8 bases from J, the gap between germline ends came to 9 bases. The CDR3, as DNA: TGTGCTAGTGGTTTGGCCTCTGTCCATGAGCAGTTCTTC. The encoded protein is CASGLASVHEQFF.

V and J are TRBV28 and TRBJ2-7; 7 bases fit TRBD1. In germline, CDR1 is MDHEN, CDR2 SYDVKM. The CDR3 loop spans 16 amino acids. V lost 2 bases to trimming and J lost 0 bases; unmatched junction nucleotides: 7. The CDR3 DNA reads TGTGCCAGCAGTTTAAGCGGACAGGTTCGCTCCTACGAGCAGTACTTC. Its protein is CASSLSGQVRSYEQYF.

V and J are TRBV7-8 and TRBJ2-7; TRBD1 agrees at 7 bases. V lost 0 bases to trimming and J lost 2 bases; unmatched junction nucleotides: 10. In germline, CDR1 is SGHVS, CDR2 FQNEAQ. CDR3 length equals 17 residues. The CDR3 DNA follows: TGTGCCAGCAGCTTAGCTCTTTATTCGGGACAGACCTACGAGCAGTACTTC. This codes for CASSLALYSGQTYEQYF.